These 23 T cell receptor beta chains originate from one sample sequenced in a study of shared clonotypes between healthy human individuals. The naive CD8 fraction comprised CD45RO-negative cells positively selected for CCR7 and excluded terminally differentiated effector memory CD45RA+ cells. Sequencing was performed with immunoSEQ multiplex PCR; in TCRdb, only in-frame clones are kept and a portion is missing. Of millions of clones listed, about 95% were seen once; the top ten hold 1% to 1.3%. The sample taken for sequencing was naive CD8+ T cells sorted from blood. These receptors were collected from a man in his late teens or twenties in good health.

CDR3 sequence: CAWSVARGSSYEQYF. The DNA of the CDR3 is TGTGCCTGGAGTGTTGCCAGGGGAAGCTCCTACGAGCAGTACTTC. This chain links TRBV30 with TRBJ2-7; D perhaps matches TRBD1 (6 bases). Trimming cost V 0 bases and J 0 bases, with 12 bases left between them. CDR3 length: 15 residues. Germline values: CDR1 GTSNPN, CDR2 SVGIG (reference sequence).

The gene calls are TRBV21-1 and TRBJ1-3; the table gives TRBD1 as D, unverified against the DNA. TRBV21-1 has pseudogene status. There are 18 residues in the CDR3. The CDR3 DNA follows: TGTGCCAGCAGGATCACCGAGTTACAGGGGAGGTCTGGAAACACCATATATTTT. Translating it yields CASRITELQGRSGNTIYF.

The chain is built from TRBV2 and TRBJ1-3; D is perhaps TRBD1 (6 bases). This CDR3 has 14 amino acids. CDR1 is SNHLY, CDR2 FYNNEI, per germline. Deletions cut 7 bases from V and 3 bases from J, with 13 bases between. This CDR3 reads CASMGAGGGNTIYF. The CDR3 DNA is TGTGCCAGCATGGGGGCCGGGGGTGGAAACACCATATATTTT.

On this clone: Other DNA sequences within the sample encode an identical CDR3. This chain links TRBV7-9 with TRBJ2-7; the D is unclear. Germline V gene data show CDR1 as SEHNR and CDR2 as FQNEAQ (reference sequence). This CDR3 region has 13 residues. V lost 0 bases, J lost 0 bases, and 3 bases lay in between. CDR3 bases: TGTGCCAGCAGCTTAGCGGACTCCTACGAGCAGTACTTC. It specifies CASSLADSYEQYF.

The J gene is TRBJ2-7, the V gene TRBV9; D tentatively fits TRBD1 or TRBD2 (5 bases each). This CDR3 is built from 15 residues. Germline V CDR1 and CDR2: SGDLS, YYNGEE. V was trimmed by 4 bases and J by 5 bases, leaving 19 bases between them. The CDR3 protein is CASSSEGRPIDEQYF. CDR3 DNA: TGTGCCAGCAGCTCCGAGGGACGGCCCATAGACGAGCAGTACTTC.

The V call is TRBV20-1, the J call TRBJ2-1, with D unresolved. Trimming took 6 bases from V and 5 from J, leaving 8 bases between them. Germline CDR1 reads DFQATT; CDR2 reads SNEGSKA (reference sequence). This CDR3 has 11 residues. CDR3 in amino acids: CSASEDNEQFF. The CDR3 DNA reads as TGCAGTGCGAGCGAGGACAATGAGCAGTTCTTC.

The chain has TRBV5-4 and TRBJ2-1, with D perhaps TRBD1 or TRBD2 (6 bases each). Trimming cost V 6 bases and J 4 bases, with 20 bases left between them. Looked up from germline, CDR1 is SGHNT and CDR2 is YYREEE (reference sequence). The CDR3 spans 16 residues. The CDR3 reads CASTNNRDWGYNEQFF. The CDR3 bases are TGTGCCAGCACCAATAACAGGGACTGGGGATACAATGAGCAGTTCTTC.

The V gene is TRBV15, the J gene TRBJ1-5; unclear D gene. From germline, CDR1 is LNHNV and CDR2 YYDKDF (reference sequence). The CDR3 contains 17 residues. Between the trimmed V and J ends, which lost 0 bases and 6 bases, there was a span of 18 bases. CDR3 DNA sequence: TGTGCCACCAGCAGAGATTCCCCCCCCGGGCTGGCTCAGCCCCAGCATTTT. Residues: CATSRDSPPGLAQPQHF.

CDR3 sequence (DNA): TGTGCCAGCAGCTTGGGAGGCGGTCAGCCCCAGCATTTT. Translation gives CASSLGGGQPQHF. This sequence joins TRBV13 and TRBJ1-5, with unresolved D. Germline CDR1 and CDR2: PRHDT and FYEKMQ (reference sequence). The CDR3 runs to 13 residues. V was trimmed by 3 bases and J by 6 bases, leaving 9 bases between them.

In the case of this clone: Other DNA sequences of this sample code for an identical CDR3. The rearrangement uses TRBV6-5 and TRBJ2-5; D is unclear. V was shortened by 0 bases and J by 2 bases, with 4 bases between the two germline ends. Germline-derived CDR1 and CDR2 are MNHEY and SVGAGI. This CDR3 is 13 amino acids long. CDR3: CASSYSGQETQYF. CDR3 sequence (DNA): TGTGCCAGCAGTTACTCCGGGCAAGAGACCCAGTACTTC.

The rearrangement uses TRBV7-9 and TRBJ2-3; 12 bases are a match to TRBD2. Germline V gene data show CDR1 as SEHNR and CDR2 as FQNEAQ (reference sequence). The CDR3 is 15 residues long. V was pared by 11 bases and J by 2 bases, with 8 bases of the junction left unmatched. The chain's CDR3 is CAGASGRASTDTQYF. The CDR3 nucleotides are TGTGCCGGAGCTAGCGGGAGGGCCTCCACAGATACGCAGTATTTT.

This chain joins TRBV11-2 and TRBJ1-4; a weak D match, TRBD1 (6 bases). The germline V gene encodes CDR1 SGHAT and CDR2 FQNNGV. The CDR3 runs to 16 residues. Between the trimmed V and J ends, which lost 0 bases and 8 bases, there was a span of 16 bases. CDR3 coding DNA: TGTGCCAGCAGCTTAGATTACCGGGGGGCTGGCGAAAAACTGTTTTTT. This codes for CASSLDYRGAGEKLFF.

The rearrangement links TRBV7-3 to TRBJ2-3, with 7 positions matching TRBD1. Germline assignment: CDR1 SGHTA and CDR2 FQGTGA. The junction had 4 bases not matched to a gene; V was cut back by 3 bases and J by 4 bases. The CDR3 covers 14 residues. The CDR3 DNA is TGTGCCAGCAGCTTGTCAGGGGGACCAGATACGCAGTATTTT. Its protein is CASSLSGGPDTQYF.

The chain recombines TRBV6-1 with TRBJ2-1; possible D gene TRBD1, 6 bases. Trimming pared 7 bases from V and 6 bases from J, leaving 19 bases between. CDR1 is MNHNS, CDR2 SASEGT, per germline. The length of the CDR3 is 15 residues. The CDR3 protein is CASTSGTFASNEQFF. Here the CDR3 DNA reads TGTGCCAGCACCTCCGGGACATTCGCCTCCAATGAGCAGTTCTTC.

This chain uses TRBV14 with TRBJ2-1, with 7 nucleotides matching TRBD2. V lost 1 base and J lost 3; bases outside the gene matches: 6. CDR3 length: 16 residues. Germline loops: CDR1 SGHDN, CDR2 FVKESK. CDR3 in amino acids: CASSQGSGLGYNEQFF. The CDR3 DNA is TGTGCCAGCAGCCAAGGTAGCGGGCTGGGCTACAATGAGCAGTTCTTC.

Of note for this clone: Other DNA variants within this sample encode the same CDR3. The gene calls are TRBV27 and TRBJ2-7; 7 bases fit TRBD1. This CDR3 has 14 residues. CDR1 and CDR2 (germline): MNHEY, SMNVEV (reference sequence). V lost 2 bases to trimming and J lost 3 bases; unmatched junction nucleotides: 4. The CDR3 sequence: CASSLDRDSYEQYF. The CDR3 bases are TGTGCCAGCAGTTTAGACCGGGACAGCTACGAGCAGTACTTC.

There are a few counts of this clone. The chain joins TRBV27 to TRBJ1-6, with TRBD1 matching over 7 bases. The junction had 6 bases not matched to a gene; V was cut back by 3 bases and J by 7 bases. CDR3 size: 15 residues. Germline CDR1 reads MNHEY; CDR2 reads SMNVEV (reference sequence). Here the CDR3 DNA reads TGTGCCAGCAGTTTTCAGGGGGAGTGGAATTCACCCCTCCACTTT. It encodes CASSFQGEWNSPLHF.

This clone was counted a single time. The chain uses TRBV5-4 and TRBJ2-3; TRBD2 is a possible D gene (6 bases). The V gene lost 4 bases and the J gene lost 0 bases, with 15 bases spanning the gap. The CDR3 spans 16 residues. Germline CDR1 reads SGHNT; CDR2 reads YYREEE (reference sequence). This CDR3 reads CASSHIWGESTDTQYF. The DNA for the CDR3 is TGTGCCAGCAGCCACATTTGGGGGGAGAGCACAGATACGCAGTATTTT.

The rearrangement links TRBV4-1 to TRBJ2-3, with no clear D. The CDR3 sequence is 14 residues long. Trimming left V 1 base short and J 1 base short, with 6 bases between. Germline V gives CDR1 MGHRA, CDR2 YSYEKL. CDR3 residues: CASSQGLRTDTQYF. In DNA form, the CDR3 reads TGCGCCAGCAGCCAAGGGCTACGCACAGATACGCAGTATTTT.

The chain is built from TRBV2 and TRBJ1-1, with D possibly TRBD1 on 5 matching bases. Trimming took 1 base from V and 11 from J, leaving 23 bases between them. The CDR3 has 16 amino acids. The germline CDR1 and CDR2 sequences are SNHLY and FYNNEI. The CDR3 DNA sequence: TGTGCCAGCAGTGAAGTGGCAGTACGGGGGATGGAGGGGGCTTTCTTT. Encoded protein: CASSEVAVRGMEGAFF.

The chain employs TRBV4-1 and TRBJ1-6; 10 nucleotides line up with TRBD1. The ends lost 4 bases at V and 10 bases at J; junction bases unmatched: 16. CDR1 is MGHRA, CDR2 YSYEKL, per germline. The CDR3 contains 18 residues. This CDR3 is CASSRSGTGDLAYSPLHF. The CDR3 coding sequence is TGCGCCAGCAGCCGATCCGGGACAGGGGATTTGGCCTACTCACCCCTCCACTTT.

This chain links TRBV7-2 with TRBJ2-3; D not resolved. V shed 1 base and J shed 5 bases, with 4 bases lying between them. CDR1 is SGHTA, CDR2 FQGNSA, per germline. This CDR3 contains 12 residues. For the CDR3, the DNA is TGTGCCAGCAGCTTAGACCGAGATACGCAGTATTTT. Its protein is CASSLDRDTQYF.

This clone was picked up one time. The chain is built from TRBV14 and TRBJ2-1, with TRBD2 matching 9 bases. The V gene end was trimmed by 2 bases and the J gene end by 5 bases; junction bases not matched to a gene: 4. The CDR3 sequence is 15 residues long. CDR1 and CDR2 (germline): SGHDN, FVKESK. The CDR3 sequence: CASSQLAGPNNEQFF. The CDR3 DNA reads TGTGCCAGCAGCCAACTAGCGGGGCCTAACAATGAGCAGTTCTTC.